This T cell receptor beta chain was profiled in a study of identical twins (dated by TCRdb to about 2016). Describing the broader study: To test whether fetal clonotypes persist, the study used deep sequencing on TCR alpha and beta repertoires from monozygotic twins, unrelated adults of various ages, and cord blood. To rule out contamination, replicate twin experiments were performed at different times with different library preparation protocols.

All donors were healthy Caucasians. Three pairs of female monozygotic twins, all aged roughly 18 to 29 years, were included in the twin cohort. Positive isolation kits from Invitrogen were used to isolate the CD4+ and CD8+ T cell populations. The library was prepared using 5' RACE. Reads for this sample came from an Illumina HiSeq 2000. A universal primer binding site was added through template switching, and the final cDNA carried a unique molecular identifier so that TCR cDNA molecules could be counted accurately. Specific primers in the conserved constant-segment region were used to synthesize first-strand cDNA for TCR alpha and beta chains. To control for contamination, every cDNA library carried two barcodes: a SMART-Mk sample barcode plus Illumina barcodes. TruSeq adapter sequences and Illumina sample barcodes were added in two successive PCR steps. The TCR alpha and beta cDNA libraries were sequenced on the Illumina HiSeq platform using custom primers. The authors processed their data as follows. Unique molecular identifiers were extracted from raw reads with MiGEC, and CDR3 positions were determined with MiXCR. For each individual, recombination models were inferred using an EM algorithm with the repgenHMM and IGoR tools. Shared clonotypes were analyzed with the tcR package in R, and sharing was normalized by the product of cloneset sizes. Out-of-frame nonproductive sequences were analyzed to study raw recombination free of thymic and clonal selection effects. The public reads were quality trimmed at Q25 with fastp and then assembled into clones with MiXCR by TCRdb, keeping productive beta chains. Each CDR3 protein gets just one entry, which takes the most common genes and DNA from the rows behind it. The V and J calls here are based on TCRdb, not the publication. The sample table shows about 520,000 distinct CDR3 sequences, and approximately 22% are seen once. 0.8% to 1% of the sample lies in the top ten.

The full study reports these points: Compared with coincidental sharing between unrelated individuals, out-of-frame TCR alpha sequences shared between twins showed an excess of sequences with low generation probability. In monozygotic twins, recombination models systematically underestimated out-of-frame TCR alpha sharing, but the models matched the sharing seen between unrelated individuals. Zero-insertion analyses could be partly confounded by invariant T cells such as MAIT and iNKT, though diverse VJ usage argued against such confounding for most clonotypes. Because the same donors could not be followed over many years, the conclusions relied on cross-sectional statistical analysis. A weaker excess of twin sharing was found in beta out-of-frame sequences because the signal-to-noise ratio was lowered by fewer shared sequences. Fewer insertions were carried by abundant cord blood beta clonotypes, a similar but weaker trend appeared in young adult naive repertoires, and no such trend appeared in memory repertoires.

The CDR3 numbers 16 residues from cysteine through phenylalanine. The entry retains the CDR3 DNA only, 48 bases that are in frame from base 1. From the germline V gene, CDR1 is SGDLS and CDR2 is YYNGEE. Trimming takes 4 bases off V and 5 bases off J; junction bases not matched to a gene: 8. Of note for this clonotype: Its antigen remains unidentified. Per-base qualities were not stored, and no clone one base away is much larger.

Separately, the same data were catalogued under a study of T cells expressing NK-cell markers. Taken from the second paper: TCR beta-chain repertoires were profiled in sorted CD3+CD56+NKG2C+, CD3+CD56+NKG2C- and CD3+CD56-NKG2C+ T-cell subsets from several donors. Seven of the eight sequenced donors were HCMV-seropositive and one was HCMV-seronegative. To restrict sorting to alphabetaTCR-expressing T cells, an anti-gammadeltaTCR antibody was added in several experiments. In six donors, the dominant CD3+CD56+NKG2C+ clonotypes ranked among the top 10 CD8+ clonotypes, making up roughly 1.0-7.0% of CD8+ T cells. Those dominant clonotypes were again the most abundant among CD3+CD56-NKG2C+ cells in a few donors, at roughly 28.3-60.1%. Whether the expanded NKG2C-expressing T cell clones were specific for HCMV antigens remained unclear. The eight sequenced donors were randomly selected healthy volunteers, three men and five women. HCMV-specific IgG was detected in serum with a commercial ELISA kit to determine HCMV serostatus. Reads were demultiplexed and grouped by UMI with MIGEC, and clonotypes were assembled and quantified with MiTCR. To remove erroneous sequences, TCR cDNA sequences were retained only when supported by two or more reads. Downstream repertoire analysis used the tcR package, and clonotypes were matched across fractions by CDR3 nucleotide sequence plus V segment. Antigen specificity was annotated against VDJdb with VDJmatch, allowing one amino acid substitution in CDR3.

Source material: CD4+ T cells sorted from blood. The chain is made from TRBV9 and TRBJ2-3; 12 nucleotides in the junction match TRBD2. This receptor was identified in a woman younger than 30 in good health. CDR3 region: CASSKRTSGKLDTQYF. The sequence in DNA is TGTGCCAGCAGCAAACGGACTAGCGGGAAGTTAGATACGCAGTATTTT.